This TCR beta chain appears in the sequencing data of a study of T cell changes during pregnancy in multiple sclerosis (dated by TCRdb to the late 2010s). Describing the broader study: Changes in the T cell repertoire over the course of pregnancy were examined in this study in women with multiple sclerosis.

A word on this clone: Its antigen is still unknown. Base qualities are not provided; no much larger clone lies one nucleotide away.

Libraries were made using the immunoSEQ multiplex PCR assay. This immuneACCESS table, as held by TCRdb, lists in-frame sequences with V and J called but not all clones. Of the missing ones, under half trace to an unresolved V gene in checked studies; the others have no known cause. The sample table shows about 46,000 clones, and around 93% are seen once. The ten most abundant clones make up about 4% of the sample. The TCR originated in a female donor with multiple sclerosis, enrolled in a pregnancy study. The sequenced sample was CD8+ T cells from peripheral blood mononuclear cells, obtained after pregnancy.

The DNA sequence follows: TGTGCCAGCAGCTCCACAGGGTTTGGAGAAAAACTGTTTTTT. This codes for CASSSTGFGEKLFF. The V gene is TRBV11-2 and the J gene is TRBJ1-4; tentative D gene TRBD1, with 6 bases matching. The cysteine opens and the phenylalanine closes a CDR3 of 14 amino acids. CDR3 DNA is the only sequence kept; it has 42 bases, read in frame from the first base. Via the germline V gene, CDR1 is SGHAT and CDR2 FQNNGV. V sheds 4 bases and J sheds 8 bases, leaving 14 bases between their ends.